Described below is a single T cell receptor (beta chain) sequence and its context. V was clipped by 2 bases and J by 3 bases; unmatched bases: 7. CDR3 length equals 15 residues. Germline CDR1 SGHRS, CDR2 YFSETQ. The source of the sample is a study of blood T cell repertoires in COVID-19. Sequenced by immunoSEQ multiplex PCR; TCRdb stores in-frame clones only, minus some. The data contain 180,000 or so clones, 87% of them seen just once; the ten biggest clones take up just under 2.5%. The V call is TRBV5-1, the J call TRBJ1-2; 7 nucleotides agree with TRBD1. The sequence derives from a man in his forties with active or convalescent COVID-19. Sequencing was done on a sample of peripheral blood. The CDR3 protein is CASSLRGQADYGYTF. DNA for the CDR3: TGCGCCAGCAGCTTACGCGGACAGGCTGACTATGGCTACACCTTC.